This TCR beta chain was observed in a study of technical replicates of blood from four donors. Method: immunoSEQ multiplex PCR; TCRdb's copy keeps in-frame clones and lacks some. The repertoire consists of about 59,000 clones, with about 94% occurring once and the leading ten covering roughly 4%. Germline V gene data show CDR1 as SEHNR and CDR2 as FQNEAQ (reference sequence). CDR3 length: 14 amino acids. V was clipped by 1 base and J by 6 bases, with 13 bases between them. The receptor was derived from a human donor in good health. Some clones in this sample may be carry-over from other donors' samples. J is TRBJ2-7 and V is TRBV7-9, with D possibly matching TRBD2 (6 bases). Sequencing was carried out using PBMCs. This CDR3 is CASSLEVRLGEQYF. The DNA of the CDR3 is TGTGCCAGCAGCTTAGAAGTCCGACTAGGCGAGCAGTACTTC.